Listed below are T cell receptor beta chains from one sample, sequenced in a study of cytomegalovirus exposure and HLA in healthy donors. Produced via immunoSEQ multiplex PCR; TCRdb's table is partial and in-frame only. The table has about 140,000 clones, about four fifths seen once. Sequenced sample: PBMCs. The source of these receptors is a male donor in good health and CMV-seronegative. Both conserved end residues are part of each CDR3. Each record gives: V gene, J gene, D gene, clone size, CDR3 protein, CDR3 DNA. The D gene is left open where the match is weak. Expanded clones get a size class; other rows say once, few or many, or leave the size out.

v_call: TRBV5-4
j_call: TRBJ2-2
d_call: TRBD1
clone_size: NA
cdr3_aa: CASSHGTGEKNTGELFF
cdr3_nt: TGTGCCAGCAGCCACGGGACAGGGGAGAAAAACACCGGGGAGCTGTTTTTT

v_call: TRBV5-1
j_call: TRBJ2-7
d_call: TRBD1
clone_size: NA
cdr3_aa: CASSPGTGRRYEQYF
cdr3_nt: TGCGCCAGCAGCCCCGGGACAGGGCGACGCTACGAGCAGTACTTC

v_call: TRBV5-6
j_call: TRBJ1-1
d_call: NA
clone_size: NA
cdr3_aa: CASSLSENREAFF
cdr3_nt: TGTGCCAGCAGCTTGTCCGAGAACCGTGAAGCTTTCTTT

v_call: TRBV7-2
j_call: TRBJ1-4
d_call: TRBD1
clone_size: NA
cdr3_aa: CASSLTQGALREKLFF
cdr3_nt: TGTGCCAGCAGCTTAACACAGGGGGCACTTCGGGAAAAACTGTTTTTT

v_call: TRBV4-1
j_call: TRBJ2-7
d_call: TRBD2
clone_size: few
cdr3_aa: CASSQGAGGEQYF
cdr3_nt: TGCGCCAGCAGCCAAGGGGCGGGGGGCGAGCAGTACTTC

v_call: TRBV6-1
j_call: TRBJ1-6
d_call: NA
clone_size: NA
cdr3_aa: CASTLWGGNSPLHF
cdr3_nt: TGTGCCAGCACCTTGTGGGGGGGGAATTCACCCCTCCACTTT

v_call: TRBV30
j_call: TRBJ2-1
d_call: TRBD1
clone_size: NA
cdr3_aa: CAWSPRDRGLNEQFF
cdr3_nt: TGTGCCTGGAGTCCCCGGGACAGGGGCCTGAATGAGCAGTTCTTC

v_call: TRBV6-5
j_call: TRBJ2-7
d_call: NA
clone_size: few
cdr3_aa: CASTPPGSSYEQYF
cdr3_nt: TGTGCCAGCACTCCCCCCGGGAGCTCCTACGAGCAGTACTTC

v_call: TRBV30
j_call: TRBJ1-1
d_call: TRBD1
clone_size: NA
cdr3_aa: CAWRGQAMNTEAFF
cdr3_nt: TGTGCCTGGAGGGGACAGGCAATGAACACTGAAGCTTTCTTT

v_call: TRBV7-2
j_call: TRBJ2-3
d_call: NA
clone_size: NA
cdr3_aa: CASSGSPLDTQYF
cdr3_nt: TGTGCCAGCAGCGGTAGCCCTCTGGATACGCAGTATTTT

v_call: TRBV7-6
j_call: TRBJ2-7
d_call: TRBD2
clone_size: NA
cdr3_aa: CASSSKIAGNSYEQYF
cdr3_nt: TGTGCCAGCAGCTCCAAGATAGCGGGGAACTCCTACGAGCAGTACTTC

v_call: TRBV11-3
j_call: TRBJ2-1
d_call: NA
clone_size: NA
cdr3_aa: CASSLRRAVVNEQFF
cdr3_nt: TGTGCCAGCAGCTTAAGGCGGGCCGTCGTGAATGAGCAGTTCTTC

v_call: TRBV5-1
j_call: TRBJ2-5
d_call: TRBD2
clone_size: NA
cdr3_aa: CASRPGGNRKETQYF
cdr3_nt: TGCGCCAGCCGCCCGGGGGGGAATAGAAAAGAGACCCAGTACTTC

v_call: TRBV5-4
j_call: TRBJ2-5
d_call: NA
clone_size: NA
cdr3_aa: CASSLGQVETQYF
cdr3_nt: TGTGCCAGCAGCTTGGGACAGGTAGAGACCCAGTACTTC

v_call: TRBV7-8
j_call: TRBJ2-5
d_call: NA
clone_size: NA
cdr3_aa: CASSPSAYQETQYF
cdr3_nt: TGTGCCAGCAGCCCTAGCGCCTACCAAGAGACCCAGTACTTC

v_call: TRBV5-8
j_call: TRBJ2-3
d_call: TRBD1
clone_size: NA
cdr3_aa: CASSLLGTGGTDTQYF
cdr3_nt: TGTGCCAGCAGCTTGTTGGGGACAGGGGGGACAGATACGCAGTATTTT

v_call: TRBV6-5
j_call: TRBJ2-7
d_call: TRBD1
clone_size: few
cdr3_aa: CASSYRDRGLYEQYF
cdr3_nt: TGTGCCAGCAGTTACCGGGACAGGGGACTTTACGAGCAGTACTTC

v_call: TRBV11-2
j_call: TRBJ2-5
d_call: NA
clone_size: NA
cdr3_aa: CASRPAARETQYF
cdr3_nt: TGTGCCAGCAGACCGGCAGCTAGAGAGACCCAGTACTTC

v_call: TRBV5-4
j_call: TRBJ1-1
d_call: TRBD1
clone_size: NA
cdr3_aa: CASSLGQGAMLNTEAFF
cdr3_nt: TGTGCCAGCAGCCTGGGACAGGGGGCAATGTTGAACACTGAAGCTTTCTTT

v_call: TRBV2
j_call: TRBJ1-5
d_call: NA
clone_size: NA
cdr3_aa: CASSLSRGSNQPQHF
cdr3_nt: TGTGCCAGCAGCCTAAGCAGGGGTTCCAATCAGCCCCAGCATTTT

v_call: TRBV4-3
j_call: TRBJ1-1
d_call: NA
clone_size: few
cdr3_aa: CASSPRRLNTEAFF
cdr3_nt: TGCGCCAGCAGCCCCAGGAGGTTGAACACTGAAGCTTTCTTT

v_call: TRBV30
j_call: TRBJ2-1
d_call: NA
clone_size: few
cdr3_aa: CAWSVNGRLYNEQFF
cdr3_nt: TGTGCCTGGAGTGTAAACGGCCGACTCTACAATGAGCAGTTCTTC

v_call: TRBV7-7
j_call: TRBJ2-5
d_call: TRBD2
clone_size: NA
cdr3_aa: CASSLGTSGRTQYF
cdr3_nt: TGTGCTAGCAGCTTAGGGACTAGCGGTCGTACCCAGTACTTC

v_call: TRBV6-1
j_call: TRBJ2-7
d_call: TRBD2
clone_size: NA
cdr3_aa: CASSESSGGFDEQYF
cdr3_nt: TGTGCCAGCAGTGAAAGTAGCGGGGGGTTCGACGAGCAGTACTTC

v_call: TRBV29-1
j_call: TRBJ2-7
d_call: NA
clone_size: NA
cdr3_aa: CSVPSWGGHRGEQYF
cdr3_nt: TGCAGCGTCCCCTCGTGGGGGGGGCATCGTGGGGAGCAGTACTTC

v_call: TRBV5-6
j_call: TRBJ1-2
d_call: NA
clone_size: NA
cdr3_aa: CASSLGKSYGYTF
cdr3_nt: TGTGCCAGCAGCTTGGGCAAGAGTTATGGCTACACCTTC

v_call: TRBV27
j_call: TRBJ2-7
d_call: NA
clone_size: NA
cdr3_aa: CASSLSRTVTYEQYF
cdr3_nt: TGTGCCAGCAGTTTATCCCGGACAGTAACCTACGAGCAGTACTTC

v_call: TRBV5-8
j_call: TRBJ1-1
d_call: TRBD1
clone_size: NA
cdr3_aa: CASRQDRGNTEAFF
cdr3_nt: TGTGCCAGCAGACAAGACAGGGGGAACACTGAAGCTTTCTTT

v_call: TRBV19
j_call: TRBJ1-6
d_call: NA
clone_size: NA
cdr3_aa: CASSSDSTNSPLHF
cdr3_nt: TGTGCCAGTAGTAGTGACAGCACCAATTCACCCCTCCACTTT

v_call: TRBV7-2
j_call: TRBJ2-7
d_call: TRBD1
clone_size: once
cdr3_aa: CASSLGGTGYEQYF
cdr3_nt: TGTGCCAGCAGCTTAGGGGGGACAGGGTACGAGCAGTACTTC

v_call: TRBV10-3
j_call: TRBJ2-7
d_call: TRBD2
clone_size: few
cdr3_aa: CAISEGLAGYEQYF
cdr3_nt: TGTGCCATCAGTGAGGGACTAGCCGGCTACGAGCAGTACTTC

v_call: TRBV7-2
j_call: TRBJ2-7
d_call: TRBD1
clone_size: NA
cdr3_aa: CASSWGQPSLGEQYF
cdr3_nt: TGTGCCAGCAGCTGGGGACAGCCCTCTCTAGGCGAGCAGTACTTC

v_call: TRBV5-1
j_call: TRBJ2-7
d_call: NA
clone_size: NA
cdr3_aa: CASSLGEAEQYF
cdr3_nt: TGCGCCAGCAGCTTGGGGGAGGCCGAGCAGTACTTC

v_call: TRBV5-6
j_call: TRBJ1-1
d_call: TRBD1
clone_size: NA
cdr3_aa: CASSLEGASEAFF
cdr3_nt: TGTGCCAGCAGCTTGGAGGGGGCCTCTGAAGCTTTCTTT

v_call: TRBV4-3
j_call: TRBJ1-5
d_call: NA
clone_size: few
cdr3_aa: CASSQDRADYSQPQHF
cdr3_nt: TGCGCCAGCAGCCAAGACCGGGCAGACTACAGTCAGCCCCAGCATTTT

v_call: TRBV4-1
j_call: TRBJ2-2
d_call: NA
clone_size: NA
cdr3_aa: CASSPQGRTGELFF
cdr3_nt: TGCGCCAGCAGCCCCCAGGGGAGAACCGGGGAGCTGTTTTTT

v_call: TRBV11-2
j_call: TRBJ2-7
d_call: NA
clone_size: NA
cdr3_aa: CASSLGRGLSYEQYF
cdr3_nt: TGTGCCAGCAGCTTAGGCAGGGGCCTCTCCTACGAGCAGTACTTC

v_call: TRBV7-9
j_call: TRBJ1-2
d_call: NA
clone_size: NA
cdr3_aa: CASSLGGNYGYTF
cdr3_nt: TGTGCCAGCAGCTTAGGGGGCAACTATGGCTACACCTTC

v_call: TRBV5-1
j_call: TRBJ1-5
d_call: NA
clone_size: NA
cdr3_aa: CASSLGRGRQPQHF
cdr3_nt: TGCGCCAGCAGCTTGGGCCGCGGGAGGCAGCCCCAGCATTTT

v_call: TRBV19
j_call: TRBJ1-1
d_call: TRBD1
clone_size: NA
cdr3_aa: CASSSPRGRLIKTEAFF
cdr3_nt: TGTGCCAGTAGTTCCCCCAGGGGGCGACTGATCAAGACTGAAGCTTTCTTT

v_call: TRBV4-1
j_call: TRBJ2-3
d_call: TRBD1
clone_size: few
cdr3_aa: CASSQSTGQSTDTQYF
cdr3_nt: TGCGCCAGCAGCCAAAGTACGGGACAGAGCACAGATACGCAGTATTTT

v_call: TRBV4-1
j_call: TRBJ2-1
d_call: TRBD2
clone_size: few
cdr3_aa: CASSLKIWTSGGGIHSYNEQFF
cdr3_nt: TGCGCCAGCAGCCTCAAAATCTGGACTAGCGGGGGCGGGATTCACTCCTACAATGAGCAGTTCTTC

v_call: TRBV5-1
j_call: TRBJ1-2
d_call: NA
clone_size: NA
cdr3_aa: CASSLGQITNYGYTF
cdr3_nt: TGCGCCAGCAGCTTGGGCCAGATCACTAACTATGGCTACACCTTC

v_call: TRBV11-2
j_call: TRBJ2-7
d_call: TRBD2
clone_size: NA
cdr3_aa: CASSSLDGGGEQYF
cdr3_nt: TGTGCCAGCAGCTCCCTGGACGGGGGGGGTGAGCAGTACTTC

v_call: TRBV4-3
j_call: TRBJ2-3
d_call: TRBD2
clone_size: NA
cdr3_aa: CASSQRPFLAGGDTQYF
cdr3_nt: TGCGCCAGCAGCCAACGGCCATTCTTAGCGGGGGGAGATACGCAGTATTTT

v_call: TRBV10-3
j_call: TRBJ1-2
d_call: TRBD1
clone_size: NA
cdr3_aa: CAISGDREVYGYTF
cdr3_nt: TGTGCCATCAGTGGGGACAGGGAGGTCTATGGCTACACCTTC

v_call: TRBV30
j_call: TRBJ2-5
d_call: NA
clone_size: NA
cdr3_aa: CAWSPGGQETQYF
cdr3_nt: TGTGCCTGGAGTCCCGGCGGCCAAGAGACCCAGTACTTC

v_call: TRBV6-1
j_call: TRBJ2-5
d_call: TRBD2
clone_size: NA
cdr3_aa: CATSGGGETQYF
cdr3_nt: TGTGCCACCAGCGGGGGGGGAGAGACCCAGTACTTC

v_call: TRBV7-8
j_call: TRBJ2-1
d_call: NA
clone_size: NA
cdr3_aa: CASSRRDEQFF
cdr3_nt: TGTGCCAGCAGCCGCCGGGATGAGCAGTTCTTC

v_call: TRBV2
j_call: TRBJ1-1
d_call: NA
clone_size: NA
cdr3_aa: CASRAPEDYTEAFF
cdr3_nt: TGTGCCAGCAGAGCCCCCGAGGACTACACTGAAGCTTTCTTT

v_call: TRBV19
j_call: TRBJ1-3
d_call: NA
clone_size: NA
cdr3_aa: CASSIGKDWARSGNTIYF
cdr3_nt: TGTGCCAGTAGTATTGGTAAGGATTGGGCCCGCTCTGGAAACACCATATATTTT

v_call: TRBV9
j_call: TRBJ1-6
d_call: TRBD1
clone_size: NA
cdr3_aa: CASSDRDRARDSPLHF
cdr3_nt: TGTGCCAGCAGCGACCGGGACAGGGCTCGGGATTCACCCCTCCACTTT

v_call: TRBV6-1
j_call: TRBJ2-5
d_call: TRBD2
clone_size: NA
cdr3_aa: CASSDRGVQETQYF
cdr3_nt: TGTGCCAGCAGCGACCGGGGGGTCCAAGAGACCCAGTACTTC

v_call: TRBV19
j_call: TRBJ1-1
d_call: NA
clone_size: few
cdr3_aa: CASSIGRVGTEAFF
cdr3_nt: TGTGCCAGTAGTATCGGCAGGGTGGGGACTGAAGCTTTCTTT

v_call: TRBV4-3
j_call: TRBJ2-3
d_call: TRBD2
clone_size: once
cdr3_aa: CASSQAIGWEGSGTQYF
cdr3_nt: TGCGCCAGCAGCCAAGCTATCGGGTGGGAGGGGTCGGGTACGCAGTATTTT